Each of the 27 T cell receptor beta chains below was sequenced from the same sample in a study of tumor-infiltrating lymphocytes in oesophageal squamous cell carcinoma. TCRdb reanalysed the PCR reads using MiXCR and keeps one entry per CDR3 protein. The sample includes more than 15,000 distinct CDR3 sequences, 40% to 55% seen only once; the top ten take around 24%. The sequenced sample was esophageal tumor tissue. These receptors were taken from a male donor with esophageal squamous cell carcinoma.

This chain links TRBV30 with TRBJ2-4; no definite D call. CDR1 and CDR2 (germline): GTSNPN, SVGIG (reference sequence). Trimming left V 2 bases short and J 15 bases short, with 14 bases between. CDR3 length: 11 amino acids. The CDR3 region is CAWSRSLSRYF. CDR3 nucleotide sequence: TGTGCCTGGAGTCGCTCCTTGAGCCGGTACTTC.

The chain couples TRBV6-1 to TRBJ2-2, with D perhaps TRBD1 or TRBD2 (5 bases each). Germline CDR1 MNHNS, CDR2 SASEGT. The CDR3 has 16 amino acids. V lost 1 base, J lost 2 bases, and 11 bases lay in between. This CDR3 is CASSEVGGRNTGELFF. Here the CDR3 DNA reads TGTGCCAGCAGTGAAGTTGGGGGTCGAAACACCGGGGAGCTGTTTTTT.

This clonotype appeared many times. This chain links TRBV7-6 with TRBJ2-7, with 7 nucleotides matching TRBD1. Germline CDR1 and CDR2: SGHVS and FNYEAQ. The CDR3 has 14 residues. The V gene end was trimmed by 3 bases and the J gene end by 7 bases; junction bases not matched to a gene: 9. The CDR3, as DNA: TGTGCCAGCAGCTTTGAGGGACAGTCTGATGAGCAGTACTTC. Translation gives CASSFEGQSDEQYF.

The table lists this clonotype with a count of one. J is TRBJ1-2 and V is TRBV6-1; D is ambiguous. V lost 8 bases, J lost 2 bases, and 15 bases lay in between. CDR1 and CDR2 (germline): MNHNS, SASEGT. The CDR3 runs to 14 residues. The CDR3 DNA sequence: TGTGCCAGCCAGACCCCGGACGGGAACTATGGCTACACCTTC. Encoded protein: CASQTPDGNYGYTF.

V and J are TRBV7-2 and TRBJ2-4; D may be TRBD2 (5 bases). The DNA end is more similar to TRBJ2-7, so the J call may be wrong. Looked up from germline, CDR1 is SGHTA and CDR2 is FQGNSA. The CDR3 totals 14 residues. The CDR3 sequence: CASSFDRDSYEQYF. In DNA form, the CDR3 reads TGTGCCAGCAGCTTCGACCGGGACTCCTACGAGCAGTACTTC.

Only a few counts were recorded for this clonotype. CDR3 residues: CASSFSVNTEAFF. The CDR3 region has the DNA TGTGCCAGCAGCTTTTCCGTGAACACTGAAGCTTTCTTT. The V call is TRBV7-2, the J call TRBJ1-1; D not resolved. CDR1 and CDR2 (germline): SGHTA, FQGNSA. The CDR3 runs to 13 residues. Trimming left V 3 bases short and J 0 bases short, with 5 bases between.

This clonotype appeared a few times. Germline and junction disagree at one end, which may indicate a read error. V is TRBV7-6 and J is TRBJ2-1; D possibly corresponds to TRBD2 (6 bases). The CDR3 consists of 13 residues. Germline CDR1 reads SGHVS; CDR2 reads FNYEAQ. CDR3 coding DNA: TGTGCCAGCAGCTGGGACTCCAACAATGAGCAGTTCTTC. Amino acids: CASSWDSNNEQFF.

This clonotype appeared many times. The chain uses TRBV28 and TRBJ2-4; D remains unclear. The J call may be faulty, since TRBJ2-7 better matches the DNA end. This CDR3 has 12 residues. The germline V gene has CDR1 MDHEN and CDR2 SYDVKM. Here the CDR3 DNA reads TGTGCCAGCAGTTTCCCGACCTACGAGCAGTACTTC. Translated: CASSFPTYEQYF.

As regards this clonotype: This is likely a read error, given that the CDR3 carries no conserved phenylalanine or tryptophan at its end. The DNA is omitted, as the CDR3 cannot be located on it reliably, and the CDR3 follows TCRdb's listing. The V gene is TRBV7-3, the J gene TRBJ2-6; the table assigns TRBD1, which was not confirmed against the DNA. The CDR3 is 17 residues long, counting both termini. Germline assignment: CDR1 SGHTA and CDR2 FQGTGA. The CDR3: CASSLTSQGYNEQYFGA.

The CDR3 bases are TGTGCCAGCAGTTCAGACAGACTCTCCTACAATGAGCAGTTCTTC. Its translation is CASSSDRLSYNEQFF. V is TRBV6-6 and J is TRBJ2-1, with D tentatively TRBD1 (5 bases). CDR1 is MNHNY, CDR2 SVGAGI, per germline (reference sequence). This CDR3 has 15 residues. Trimming removed 4 bases at V and 0 bases at J, with 10 bases between.

The table lists this clonotype with a few counts. The chain uses TRBV12-3 or TRBV12-4 and TRBJ1-5, with D perhaps matching TRBD1 (6 bases). The V end lost 6 bases, the J end lost 4 bases, and 13 bases lay between the germline ends. The CDR3 spans 14 residues. For the CDR3, the DNA is TGTGCCAGCAGCCAGGGGCAGGGTAATCAGCCCCAGCATTTT. It encodes CASSQGQGNQPQHF.

The sample holds a few counts of this clonotype. V gene TRBV7-2 combines with J gene TRBJ1-3; 8 bases align to TRBD1. The germline V gene has CDR1 SGHTA and CDR2 FQGNSA. The CDR3 sequence is 15 residues long. The trim removed 1 base at V and 4 bases at J, leaving 3 bases unmatched. The CDR3 region is CASSLGTGFGNTIYF. The CDR3 DNA sequence: TGTGCCAGCAGCTTAGGGACAGGGTTCGGAAACACCATATATTTT.

J is TRBJ2-6 and V is TRBV7-2; no clear D gene. Germline-derived CDR1 and CDR2 are SGHTA and FQGNSA. V shed 0 bases and J shed 18 bases, with 3 bases lying between them. CDR3 size: 9 residues. The CDR3 sequence is CASSLAPTF. The CDR3 DNA follows: TGTGCCAGCAGCTTAGCCCCGACTTTC. The variable domain in full, completed from reference TRBV7-2 and TRBJ2-6, reads GAGVSQSPSNKVTEKGKDVELRCDPISGHTALYWYRQSLGQGLEFLIYFQGNSAPDKSGLPSDRFSAERTGGSVSTLTIQRTQQEDSAVYLCASSLAPTFGAGSRLTVL.

The gene calls are TRBV5-5 and TRBJ2-5; 11 bases align to TRBD2. The end of the DNA is better explained by TRBJ2-1, so the J call may be wrong. This CDR3 region has 14 residues. Germline CDR1 reads SGHKS; CDR2 reads YYEKEE (reference sequence). The CDR3 DNA is TGTGCCAGCAGCTTGACTAGCGGGAGCGGTGAGCAGTTCTTC. It encodes CASSLTSGSGEQFF.

This chain connects TRBV7-3 to TRBJ2-5, with D perhaps TRBD1 (6 bases). The J call may be faulty, since TRBJ2-7 better matches the DNA end. The V gene's germline CDR1 is SGHTA and CDR2 FQGTGA. The CDR3 totals 14 residues. This chain's CDR3 is CAHRGGPHSYEQYF. The CDR3 DNA sequence: TGTGCCCACCGAGGGGGACCGCACTCCTACGAGCAGTACTTC.

A remark on this clonotype: Since no conserved phenylalanine or tryptophan closes the CDR3, a read error is the likely cause. The limits of the CDR3 on the DNA are not certain, so only TCRdb's listed CDR3 is given. The CDR3 protein is CASISTGGNEQFFGS. This sequence joins TRBV7-6 and TRBJ2-7; the D call of TRBD1 is as the table states it, not checked on the DNA. The V gene's germline CDR1 is SGHVS and CDR2 FNYEAQ. With termini counted, the CDR3 has 15 amino acids.

Comment on this clonotype: The final CDR3 position lacks the conserved phenylalanine or tryptophan, pointing to a likely read error. Because the CDR3's place on the DNA is in doubt, the DNA is left out and the CDR3 is given as listed by TCRdb. V and J are TRBV4-1 and TRBJ2-2; whether TRBD2, the table's D call, matches the DNA was not checked. The V gene's germline CDR1 is MGHRA and CDR2 YSYEKL. 8 amino acids form the CDR3, both terminal residues included. CDR3 in amino acids: CASSQGLA.

This clonotype is deemed medium-sized. The chain carries TRBV12-3 or TRBV12-4 and TRBJ2-1; D remains unclear. V lost 3 bases, J lost 9 bases, and 12 bases lay in between. CDR3 length: 13 residues. The CDR3 loop is CASSLFEVGEQFF. The DNA for the CDR3 is TGTGCCAGCAGTTTGTTCGAGGTGGGTGAGCAGTTCTTC.

Regarding this clonotype: With a much larger clone just one base away, this may be a read error. This chain's CDR3 is CASSGIAGDYNEQYF. In nucleotides, the CDR3 is TGTGCCAGTAGTGGGATCGCGGGAGACTACAATGAGCAGTACTTC. This sequence joins TRBV19 and TRBJ2-5; TRBD2 matches 7 bases. V gave up 5 bases and J gave up 11 bases; unmatched junction bases: 17. The germline CDR1 and CDR2 sequences are LNHDA and SQIVND (reference sequence). This CDR3 spans 15 amino acids.

This sequence joins TRBV12-3 or TRBV12-4 and TRBJ2-4, with 7 bases identical to TRBD1. The J call may be in error: the DNA end matches TRBJ2-5 better. The CDR3 sequence is 13 residues long. The CDR3, as DNA: TGTGCCAGCAGCCTAGGGACAGTGGAGACCCAGTACTTC. This translates into CASSLGTVETQYF.

This clonotype was seen a handful of times. The chain combines TRBV7-9 with TRBJ2-5, with D unclear. The CDR3 has 13 residues. V lost 2 bases to trimming and J lost 3 bases, with 7 bases between them. The germline gives CDR1 SEHNR, CDR2 FQNEAQ (reference sequence). The CDR3 DNA reads TGTGCCAGCAGCTTACGGGCTGAAGAGACCCAGTACTTC. Translating it yields CASSLRAEETQYF.

The chain joins TRBV7-2 to TRBJ1-1; D ambiguous. The CDR3 is 17 residues long. From germline, CDR1 is SGHTA and CDR2 FQGNSA. V lost 0 bases, J lost 3 bases, and 17 bases lay in between. This chain's CDR3 is CASSLAHVIARYTEAFF. For the CDR3, the DNA is TGTGCCAGCAGCTTAGCGCACGTTATTGCCAGATACACTGAAGCTTTCTTT.

The V call is TRBV6-8, the J call TRBJ2-1, with 9 bases lining up with TRBD1. The assigned J gene may be wrong: the sequence end matches TRBJ2-5 better. Germline loops: CDR1 MNHGY, CDR2 SAAAGT. The CDR3 totals 15 residues. The CDR3 sequence is CASRMGQGLRETQYF. DNA for the CDR3: TGTGCCAGCAGGATGGGACAGGGTCTCCGGGAGACCCAGTACTTC.

The chain employs TRBV28 and TRBJ2-3, with a weak D call TRBD2 (6 bases). The V end was cut by 4 bases, the J end by 4 bases, with 18 bases between. The CDR3 contains 16 residues. Germline V gives CDR1 MDHEN, CDR2 SYDVKM. CDR3 in amino acids: CASSSYSGGDADTQYF. The CDR3 coding sequence is TGTGCCAGCAGTTCCTACTCAGGAGGGGACGCAGATACGCAGTATTTT.

This clonotype was counted only a few times. V gene TRBV15 combines with J gene TRBJ2-2; the match to TRBD2 covers 8 bases. Germline CDR1 LNHNV, CDR2 YYDKDF (reference sequence). Trimming removed 0 bases from V and 4 bases from J; junction bases left unmatched: 1. The CDR3 extends over 15 amino acids. This CDR3 is CATSRDAGGTGELFF. As DNA, the CDR3 is TGTGCCACCAGCAGAGATGCGGGGGGCACCGGGGAGCTGTTTTTT.

This sequence joins TRBV7-2 and TRBJ2-6; maybe TRBD1 (6 bases). The CDR3 sequence is 16 residues long. V was trimmed by 9 bases and J by 7 bases, leaving 22 bases between them. Germline V gene data show CDR1 as SGHTA and CDR2 as FQGNSA. Written as DNA, the CDR3 is TGTGCCAGTACATCGGGTGTAGGGGGAAGAGCCAACGTCCTGACTTTC. This codes for CASTSGVGGRANVLTF.

The sample holds many counts of this clonotype. V gene TRBV5-8 combines with J gene TRBJ2-3; D not resolved. The germline CDR1 and CDR2 sequences are SGHTS and YDEGEE. V was trimmed by 3 bases and J by 0 bases, leaving 14 bases between them. The CDR3 has 16 amino acids. CDR3 in amino acids: CASSSNRVLSTDTQYF. For the CDR3, the DNA is TGTGCCAGCAGCTCGAACCGCGTCCTTAGCACAGATACGCAGTATTTT.